This paragraph covers one T cell receptor (beta chain) sequence. Antigen unknown. The sample is drawn from a study of T cells after yellow fever vaccination. Study-level background: Low-cell-number fractions underwent preparation using SMART-Seq v4 Ultra Low Input. Regarding the study as a whole: Post-booster repertoires again held most primary-vaccination clones (around 95% CD4, about 90% CD8).

In TCRdb, the 5' RACE reads were re-called with MiXCR into one record per CDR3 protein. The sample includes 250,000 to 350,000 distinct CDR3 sequences, around 7.3% of them seen just once. The CDR3 extends over 13 amino acids. V was pared by 5 bases and J by 8 bases, with 10 bases between. In germline, CDR1 is LNHNV, CDR2 YYDKDF (reference sequence). Sequenced material: PBMCs, taken approximately 40 days after the first yellow fever vaccination. This sequence joins TRBV15 and TRBJ1-6, with unresolved D. The receptor was isolated from a man younger than 30 who received the YFV17D yellow fever vaccine. CDR3 in DNA: TGTGCCACCAGCCTCGGTTGGTATTCACCCCTCCACTTT. It translates to CATSLGWYSPLHF.